This T cell receptor beta chain derives from a study of T-cell memory formation after mild COVID-19. Study observations and caveats: Researchers report contracting CD4+ clones mostly in CM and EM, with CD8+ clones in EMRA.

About this clonotype: Its antigen is still unknown.

After 5'RACE with constant-segment primers, TCR alpha and TCR beta cDNA libraries carrying sample barcodes and UMIs were obtained. MiXCR was run by TCRdb on the 5' RACE reads, yielding one entry per CDR3 protein. The sample holds about 140,000 distinct CDR3 sequences, less than 25% seen once. The CDR3 has 16 residues. Trimming took off 5 bases at V and 5 bases at J, with 20 bases between the two ends. Germline assignment: CDR1 SGHTA and CDR2 FQGTGA. Sequencing input: PBMCs or a T cell subset sorted from them (not recorded which). The sequence was collected from an adult woman who had mild COVID-19 (a few samples of this study predate the infection). Cell type and time point are not known. The chain employs TRBV7-3 and TRBJ2-3; tentative D call: TRBD2 (7 bases). The CDR3 coding sequence is TGTGCCAGCAGCCCATTCCCGGGGGGCGAAGGAGATACGCAGTATTTT. It codes for CASSPFPGGEGDTQYF.